This TCR beta chain emerged from a study of blood T cell repertoires in COVID-19. The wider study: The cDNA or gDNA used as material had been derived from T cells, B-cell-depleted T cells, or PBMCs.

Source study methods: Estimation of nucleated cell counts relied on the amplification of reference gene primers. Only in-frame clones appear in the TCRdb table, and some are missing; sequencing was by immunoSEQ multiplex PCR. The V and J calls and clone size were taken over from that table, and D and trimming were inferred from the DNA. Here the sample spans approximately 130,000 clones, under 85% being singletons. The recovered donors of Cohort 3 showed two negative PCRs, clearance, or symptom resolution. Sequenced input: PBMCs or T cells enriched from blood (not recorded which). The receptor was isolated from a man aged 30 to 39 who had recovered from COVID-19.

CDR3 region: CASSGGQGATYEQYF. CDR3 DNA: TGTGCCAGCAGCGGGGGACAGGGGGCGACCTACGAGCAGTACTTC. The chain has TRBV11-3 and TRBJ2-7, with 12 bases that match TRBD1. The CDR3 loop spans 15 amino acids. J gave up 2 bases and V 5 bases, and 4 bases lay outside the gene matches. CDR1 is SGHNT, CDR2 YENEEA, per germline.